Each of the 14 T cell receptor beta chains below was sequenced from the same sample in a study of shared clonotypes between healthy human individuals (dated by TCRdb to the early 2020s). The library was produced with the immunoSEQ multiplex PCR assay. Drawn from immuneACCESS, this table holds only the in-frame rearrangements with V and J called that TCRdb kept. Clones are partly lost; checked studies trace under half to an unresolved V gene and leave the rest unexplained. Recorded for this sample are roughly 600,000 clones; nearly 98% of them occurred a single time. In total, the top ten clones hold 0.3% to 0.35% of the sample. CD8 naive samples consisted of CD45RO-negative cells that were positively selected for CCR7, yielding a CD45RA+CCR7+ population without TemRA cells. Sequenced: naive CD8+ T cells sorted from blood. The cell subset or site label, read with the paper, signifies: CD45RA+CCR7+. These receptors all come from a man younger than 45 in good health.

The chain has TRBV19 and TRBJ2-1; 10 bases line up with TRBD1. V was clipped by 5 bases and J by 8 bases; unmatched bases: 3. Germline V gene sequence: CDR1 LNHDA, CDR2 SQIVND (reference sequence). The CDR3 covers 13 residues. CDR3 DNA: TGTGCCAGTAGTGTGACAGGGGGCTATGAGCAGTTCTTC. This codes for CASSVTGGYEQFF.

The V gene is TRBV15, the J gene TRBJ2-1, with 13 bases lining up with TRBD2. This CDR3 is built from 16 residues. J gave up 7 bases and V 3 bases, and 6 bases lay outside the gene matches. Germline lookup yields CDR1 LNHNV and CDR2 YYDKDF (reference sequence). The CDR3 reads CATSRLRTSGSNEQFF. As DNA, the CDR3 is TGTGCCACCAGCAGGCTACGGACTAGCGGGAGTAATGAGCAGTTCTTC.

The rearrangement uses TRBV7-9 and TRBJ2-2; 7 positions agree with TRBD1. Germline trimming cut 2 bases from V and 4 bases from J; bases unmatched to any gene: 7. Germline V gene sequence: CDR1 SEHNR, CDR2 FQNEAQ (reference sequence). This CDR3 spans 16 amino acids. The CDR3 bases are TGTGCCAGCAGCTTATATCGGGACAGTAGCACCGGGGAGCTGTTTTTT. Translation gives CASSLYRDSSTGELFF.

The chain couples TRBV6-6 to TRBJ2-3, with a weak D call TRBD1 (6 bases). The germline CDR1 and CDR2 sequences are MNHNY and SVGAGI (reference sequence). Between the trimmed V and J ends, which lost 2 bases and 1 base, there was a span of 7 bases. The length of the CDR3 is 14 residues. The CDR3 here is CASSYRTGTDTQYF. DNA of the CDR3: TGTGCCAGCAGTTACAGGACAGGCACAGATACGCAGTATTTT.

This chain joins TRBV6-5 and TRBJ2-2, with 7 bases matching TRBD2. The CDR3 is 15 amino acids. The germline V gene encodes CDR1 MNHEY and CDR2 SVGAGI. V gave up 0 bases and J gave up 5 bases; unmatched junction bases: 3. The CDR3 coding sequence is TGTGCCAGCAGTTACTCGAGCGGGATTACCGGGGAGCTGTTTTTT. Residues: CASSYSSGITGELFF.

This clone was detected only once. V and J are TRBV9 and TRBJ1-1; maybe TRBD1 (5 bases). The V end lost 2 bases, the J end lost 1 base, and 12 bases lay between the germline ends. The CDR3 length is 15 residues. Germline lookup yields CDR1 SGDLS and CDR2 YYNGEE. The CDR3 DNA is TGTGCCAGCAGCGTCGTGACAGACCCGAACACTGAAGCTTTCTTT. It codes for CASSVVTDPNTEAFF.

The rearrangement uses TRBV28 and TRBJ2-3; 16 bases line up with TRBD2. Per the germline V gene, CDR1 is MDHEN and CDR2 is SYDVKM. The length of the CDR3 is 17 residues. With V trimmed by 4 bases and J by 4 bases, 5 bases remained unmatched. The CDR3 sequence: CASSSGTSGRASDTQYF. The CDR3 bases are TGTGCCAGCAGTTCCGGGACTAGCGGGAGGGCCTCAGATACGCAGTATTTT.

The rearrangement links TRBV11-2 to TRBJ2-1; 7 bases line up with TRBD2. This CDR3 is built from 15 residues. The ends lost 8 bases at V and 2 bases at J; junction bases unmatched: 9. Germline V lookup: CDR1 SGHAT, CDR2 FQNNGV. CDR3 residues: CASSIGAGAYNEQFF. The CDR3 DNA follows: TGTGCCAGCTCGATCGGGGCGGGGGCCTACAATGAGCAGTTCTTC.

V gene TRBV19 combines with J gene TRBJ1-2; D call uncertain. This CDR3 region has 13 residues. V gave up 3 bases and J gave up 12 bases, with 17 bases separating them. The germline gives CDR1 LNHDA, CDR2 SQIVND (reference sequence). The CDR3 DNA is TGTGCCAGTAGTATTACCTCAGCGGCCAGCAACACCTTC. Translating gives CASSITSAASNTF.

V usage is TRBV29-1 and J usage is TRBJ2-1; D is uncertain. The CDR3 sequence is 18 residues long. The V gene's germline CDR1 is SQVTM and CDR2 ANQGSEA. V was shortened by 1 base and J by 0 bases, with 19 bases between the two germline ends. The CDR3 reads CSVEGARKKASSYNEQFF. DNA for the CDR3: TGCAGCGTTGAAGGGGCGAGGAAAAAGGCGAGCTCCTACAATGAGCAGTTCTTC.

This clone was found once. V is TRBV30 and J is TRBJ2-7, with no clear D. The CDR3 length is 12 residues. Germline-derived CDR1 and CDR2 are GTSNPN and SVGIG (reference sequence). V was clipped by 0 bases and J by 3 bases, with 6 bases between them. CDR3 region: CAWSVIGYEQYF. DNA of the CDR3: TGTGCCTGGAGTGTAATTGGCTACGAGCAGTACTTC.

This clone was seen only once. The J gene is TRBJ1-5, the V gene TRBV9; no reliable D call. Trimming pared 10 bases from V and 0 bases from J, leaving 8 bases between. The CDR3 totals 12 residues. Per germline, CDR1 SGDLS and CDR2 YYNGEE. The CDR3 region has the DNA TGTGCCTCCGGGGATAGCAATCAGCCCCAGCATTTT. It encodes CASGDSNQPQHF.

This chain uses TRBV27 with TRBJ1-5; D is unclear. CDR1 and CDR2 (germline): MNHEY, SMNVEV (reference sequence). Trimming took 5 bases from V and 2 from J, leaving 13 bases between them. The CDR3 extends over 15 amino acids. The CDR3: CASSPGDYGNQPQHF. The CDR3 DNA sequence: TGTGCCAGCAGTCCCGGAGACTACGGCAATCAGCCCCAGCATTTT.

The chain couples TRBV29-1 to TRBJ2-7; no definite D call. Per germline, CDR1 SQVTM and CDR2 ANQGSEA. Deletions cut 4 bases from V and 3 bases from J, with 19 bases between. CDR3 length equals 15 residues. The CDR3 DNA reads as TGCAGCGTTGTGCCCCTCACGACAAAGAACTACGAGCAGTACTTC. The encoded protein is CSVVPLTTKNYEQYF.